Shown below are 12 T cell receptor beta chains from a single sample sequenced in a study of graft-versus-host responses after intestinal transplantation. CFSE-labeled responder cells (around 200,000) were plated with around 200,000 irradiated, violet-dye-labeled stimulator cells. The assay was immunoSEQ multiplex PCR, and TCRdb's table has in-frame clones only and misses some. The top ten clones hold about 6.4% of a sample with 3,500 to 4,000 clones, around two fifths of them seen once. The sequenced sample was alloreactive CD8+ T cells from a mixed lymphocyte reaction culture, obtained before transplantation. The subset: CFSE-low proliferating T cells sorted from roughly 6-day pre-transplant mixed lymphocyte reaction (GvH or HvG direction). These TCRs come from a human patient who was an organ donor for intestinal transplantation.

The rearrangement links TRBV5-1 to TRBJ1-1; D might be TRBD1 (6 bases). The V gene's germline CDR1 is SGHRS and CDR2 YFSETQ. The ends were cut back, 6 bases at V and 10 bases at J, with 13 bases in the middle. This CDR3 has 11 residues. The chain's CDR3 is CASKRGTRAFF. The CDR3 region has the DNA TGCGCCAGCAAGAGGGGGACGAGAGCTTTCTTT.

The chain has TRBV25-1 and TRBJ2-1; possible D gene TRBD2, 6 bases. Trimming shortened V by 1 base and J by 3 bases, and 16 bases separated the two germline ends. The CDR3 totals 17 residues. CDR1 and CDR2 from the germline V gene are MGHDK and SYGVNS. The CDR3 DNA is TGTGCCAGCAGTGAATTCCGAGCGGGCCCTTTCTACAATGAGCAGTTCTTC. Its translation is CASSEFRAGPFYNEQFF.

V usage is TRBV28 and J usage is TRBJ2-7, with 9 bases identical to TRBD1. Per germline, CDR1 MDHEN and CDR2 SYDVKM. The junction had 11 bases not matched to a gene; V was cut back by 5 bases and J by 3 bases. The CDR3 has 16 residues. CDR3 loop: CASSVPRDRDVYEQYF. The CDR3 region has the DNA TGTGCCAGCAGTGTACCCCGGGACAGGGACGTCTACGAGCAGTACTTC.

This clone ranks as large. J is TRBJ1-5 and V is TRBV6-1; a possible D gene is TRBD1 (6 bases). The length of the CDR3 is 15 residues. Germline CDR1 MNHNS, CDR2 SASEGT. V was cut by 3 bases and J by 7 bases, with 16 bases left in between. CDR3 protein: CASSDTRGGRQPQHF. In DNA form, the CDR3 reads TGTGCCAGCAGTGATACGAGGGGGGGGAGGCAGCCCCAGCATTTT.

The gene calls are TRBV5-5 and TRBJ2-1; possible D gene TRBD2, 5 bases. The V gene lost 1 base and the J gene lost 11 bases, with 10 bases spanning the gap. Germline values: CDR1 SGHKS, CDR2 YYEKEE (reference sequence). The CDR3 has 12 amino acids. DNA of the CDR3: TGTGCCAGCAGCTTGAGGGAGTGGAAGCAGTTCTTC. Protein sequence: CASSLREWKQFF.

The chain combines TRBV28 with TRBJ2-3; 15 nucleotides agree with TRBD2. The germline V gene encodes CDR1 MDHEN and CDR2 SYDVKM. The CDR3 covers 17 residues. J was trimmed by 2 bases and V by 4 bases; bases with no gene match: 4. The chain's CDR3 is CASSWTSGRAFTDTQYF. Written as DNA, the CDR3 is TGTGCCAGCAGTTGGACTAGCGGGAGGGCTTTCACAGATACGCAGTATTTT.

V gene TRBV12-5 combines with J gene TRBJ2-2; 14 bases map to TRBD2. Per the germline V gene, CDR1 is LGHNT and CDR2 is FRNRAP. J lost 5 bases, V lost 2 bases, and 7 bases had no gene match. The CDR3 is 18 amino acids. The CDR3, as DNA: TGTGCTAGTGGTTTGAGACTAGCGGGAGGGCCAGGTACCGGGGAGCTGTTTTTT. It specifies CASGLRLAGGPGTGELFF.

This clone appeared once. The chain carries TRBV5-1 and TRBJ1-2; 7 bases match TRBD1. From germline, CDR1 is SGHRS and CDR2 YFSETQ. CDR3 size: 15 residues. With 4 bases clipped from V and 4 bases from J, the junction kept 10 bases outside the gene matches. The CDR3 protein is CASSLYRQGGYGYTF. CDR3 DNA: TGCGCCAGCAGCCTATATAGACAGGGTGGCTATGGCTACACCTTC.

This chain uses TRBV7-9 with TRBJ1-4, with a tentative D call TRBD1 (5 bases). Per germline, CDR1 SEHNR and CDR2 FQNEAQ (reference sequence). The CDR3 loop spans 15 amino acids. The V end lost 0 bases, the J end lost 5 bases, and 10 bases lay between the germline ends. As DNA, the CDR3 is TGTGCCAGCAGCTTAGCGCAAGGGGCGAATGAAAAACTGTTTTTT. This translates into CASSLAQGANEKLFF.

The sample holds a few counts of this clone. J is TRBJ1-1 and V is TRBV5-1, with TRBD1 matching over 8 bases. V lost 4 bases and J lost 0; bases outside the gene matches: 8. This CDR3 has 16 amino acids. CDR1 is SGHRS, CDR2 YFSETQ, per germline. This CDR3 reads CASSRTGTGLNTEAFF. CDR3 in DNA: TGCGCCAGCAGCCGTACCGGGACAGGTCTGAACACTGAAGCTTTCTTT.

Within the sample, this clone is large. This chain links TRBV5-6 with TRBJ2-6; no clear D gene. Germline CDR1 SGHDT, CDR2 YYEEEE. This CDR3 has 17 residues. Trimming cost V 2 bases and J 0 bases, with 12 bases left between them. DNA of the CDR3: TGTGCCAGCAGCTTCATCGCCAGTTCCTCTGGGGCCAACGTCCTGACTTTC. Amino acid sequence: CASSFIASSSGANVLTF.

This clone was counted a single time. The chain employs TRBV9 and TRBJ1-5; 9 bases are shared with TRBD1. Germline V lookup: CDR1 SGDLS, CDR2 YYNGEE. Germline trimming cut 4 bases from V and 4 bases from J; bases unmatched to any gene: 6. CDR3 length: 15 amino acids. The CDR3 bases are TGTGCCAGCAGCCAGGGACAGGGCGAAAATCAGCCCCAGCATTTT. It specifies CASSQGQGENQPQHF.